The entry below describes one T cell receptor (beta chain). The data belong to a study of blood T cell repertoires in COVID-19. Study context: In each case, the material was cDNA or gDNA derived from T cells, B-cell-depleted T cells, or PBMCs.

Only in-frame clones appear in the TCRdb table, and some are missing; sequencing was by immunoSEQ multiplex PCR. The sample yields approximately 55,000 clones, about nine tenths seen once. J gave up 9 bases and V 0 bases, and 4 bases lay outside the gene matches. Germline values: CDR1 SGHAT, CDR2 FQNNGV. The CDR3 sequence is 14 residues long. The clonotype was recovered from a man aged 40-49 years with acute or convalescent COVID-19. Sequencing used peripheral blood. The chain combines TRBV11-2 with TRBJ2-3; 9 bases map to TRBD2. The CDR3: CASSLEEAGGTQYF. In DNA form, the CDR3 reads TGTGCCAGCAGCTTAGAAGAAGCGGGAGGAACGCAGTATTTT.